The text below deals with one T cell receptor beta chain. The template was genomic DNA from peripheral blood, not RNA. A mixed TRB-A/B primer pool amplified rearranged TRB by multiplex touch-down PCR. A single record per CDR3 protein comes from TCRdb applying MiXCR to the multiplex PCR reads. Of 10,000 to 15,000 distinct CDR3 sequences in the sample, around 30% were seen once. The data originate from a study of T cell repertoires in aging, cancer and after chemotherapy. The TCR was taken from a human donor with a blood cancer. Material: blood.

The CDR3 is CASSSPTDNEQFF. For the CDR3, the DNA is TGTGCCAGCAGCTCCCCGACGGACAATGAGCAGTTCTTC. The chain links TRBV7-9 to TRBJ2-1; no definite D call. The CDR3 covers 13 residues. The V end was cut by 4 bases, the J end by 5 bases, with 9 bases between. Germline loops: CDR1 SEHNR, CDR2 FQNEAQ (reference sequence).